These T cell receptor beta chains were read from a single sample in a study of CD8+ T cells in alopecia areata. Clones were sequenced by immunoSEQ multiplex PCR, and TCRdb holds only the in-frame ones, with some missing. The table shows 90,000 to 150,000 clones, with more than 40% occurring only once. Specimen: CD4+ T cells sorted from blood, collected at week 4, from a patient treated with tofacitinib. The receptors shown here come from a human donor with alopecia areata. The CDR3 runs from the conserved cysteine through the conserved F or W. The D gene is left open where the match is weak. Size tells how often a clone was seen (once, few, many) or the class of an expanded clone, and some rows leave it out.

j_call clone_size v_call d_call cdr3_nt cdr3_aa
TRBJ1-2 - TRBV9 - TGTGCCAGCAGCGAAGGACAGACCTATGGCTACACCTTC CASSEGQTYGYTF
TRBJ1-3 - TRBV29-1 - TGCAGCATCTCCGGGACACTCTCTGGAAACACCATATATTTT CSISGTLSGNTIYF
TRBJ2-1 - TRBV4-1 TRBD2 TGCGCCAGCAGCCAGGGCGGACTAGCGGGATTTGGCAATGAGCAGTTCTTC CASSQGGLAGFGNEQFF
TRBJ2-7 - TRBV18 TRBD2 TGTGCCAGCTCACCGGGACTAGCGTCCTACGAGCAGTACTTC CASSPGLASYEQYF
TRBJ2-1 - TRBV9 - TGTGCCAGCAGCGTAGTGAAGGACTACAATGAGCAGTTCTTC CASSVVKDYNEQFF
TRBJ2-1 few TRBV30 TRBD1 TGTGCCTGGAGTACGACAGGGGGCAATTCGGGTGAGCAGTTCTTC CAWSTTGGNSGEQFF
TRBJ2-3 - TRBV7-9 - TGTGCCAGCAGCTTGAGCCTTAGTGGTCCAGATACGCAGTATTTT CASSLSLSGPDTQYF
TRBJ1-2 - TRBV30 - TGTGCCTGGAGTGTACTCAGGGCGCTGGATGGCTACACCTTC CAWSVLRALDGYTF
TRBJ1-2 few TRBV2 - TGTGCCAGCAGTGAAGCGGGGACGGAATATGGCTACACCTTC CASSEAGTEYGYTF
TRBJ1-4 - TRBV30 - TGTGCCTCCCAACCAGGTGCAACTAATGAAAAACTGTTTTTT CASQPGATNEKLFF
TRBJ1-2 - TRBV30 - TGTGCCTGGAGTTCCATGGGGTACGGCTACACCTTC CAWSSMGYGYTF
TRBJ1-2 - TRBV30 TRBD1 TGTGCCTGGAATGAGGGGGCCGGCGATGGCTACACCTTC CAWNEGAGDGYTF
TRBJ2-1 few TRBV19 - TGTGCCAGTAGCCCTAGATCTTCGGGGGACAATGAGCAGTTCTTC CASSPRSSGDNEQFF
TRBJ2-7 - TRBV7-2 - TGTGCCAGCAGCCACCCCCGGAACGAGCAGTACTTC CASSHPRNEQYF
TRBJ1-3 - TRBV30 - TGTGCCTGGGGTACGGGAGCAGGTGGAAACACCATATATTTT CAWGTGAGGNTIYF
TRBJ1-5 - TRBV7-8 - TGTGCCAGCAGCTTAGCCGATCGGGGGCAAAGCAATCAGCCCCAGCATTTT CASSLADRGQSNQPQHF
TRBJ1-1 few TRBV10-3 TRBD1 TGTGCCATCAGGGACAGGAAGAACACTGAAGCTTTCTTT CAIRDRKNTEAFF
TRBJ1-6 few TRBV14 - TGTGCCAGCAGCCGCGGGACGGCTAATTCACCCCTCCACTTT CASSRGTANSPLHF
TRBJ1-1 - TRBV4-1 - TGCGCCAGCAGCCAAGTCGGGCAGGGAAAGAACACTGAAGCTTTCTTT CASSQVGQGKNTEAFF
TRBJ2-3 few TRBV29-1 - TGCAGCGGGAGACAGACAAGCACAGATACGCAGTATTTT CSGRQTSTDTQYF
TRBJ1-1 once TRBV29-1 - TGCAGCGCCGGTCGTCGGCTGAACACTGAAGCTTTCTTT CSAGRRLNTEAFF
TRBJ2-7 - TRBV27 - TGTGCCAGCAGTTTCCTCCCAACAGGGCCCTACGAGCAGTACTTC CASSFLPTGPYEQYF
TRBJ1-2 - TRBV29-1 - TGCAGCGTTGAAGCCACCCATCTGGAAGGCTACACCTTC CSVEATHLEGYTF
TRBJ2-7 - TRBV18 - TGTGCCAGCTCACCAAGCTCCTACGAGCAGTACTTC CASSPSSYEQYF
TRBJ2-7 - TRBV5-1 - TGCGCCAGCAGCGAAAACAACTACGAGCAGTACTTC CASSENNYEQYF
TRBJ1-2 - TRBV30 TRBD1 TGTGCCTGGAGCAGAGGACAGGGAGACTACACCTTC CAWSRGQGDYTF
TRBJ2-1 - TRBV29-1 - TGCAGCGGGTTCTACAATGAGCAGTTCTTC CSGFYNEQFF
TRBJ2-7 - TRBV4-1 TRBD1 TGCGCCAGCAGCCAACAGGGGGTTGTGACAGGGGGTCCCTACGAGCAGTACTTC CASSQQGVVTGGPYEQYF
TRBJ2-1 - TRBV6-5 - TGTGCCAGCAGAGGACCGGACCTTCATGAGCAGTTCTTC CASRGPDLHEQFF
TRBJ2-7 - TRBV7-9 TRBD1 TGTGCCAGCAGCCGAGGGGACAGGGGCGGCGAGCAGTACTTC CASSRGDRGGEQYF
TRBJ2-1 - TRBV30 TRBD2 TGTGCCTGGAGGGGCGGGGGAGACCTCAATGAGCAGTTCTTC CAWRGGGDLNEQFF
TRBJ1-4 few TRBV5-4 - TGTGCCAGCAGCTTCGGCAGGAATAATGAAAAACTGTTTTTT CASSFGRNNEKLFF
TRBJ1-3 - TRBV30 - TGTGCCTGGACCAGCCACATACCTGGAAACACCATATATTTT CAWTSHIPGNTIYF
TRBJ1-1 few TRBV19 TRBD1 TGTGCCAGTAGTATCAACAGGGGCTTGATGAACACTGAAGCTTTCTTT CASSINRGLMNTEAFF
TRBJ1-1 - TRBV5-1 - TGCGCCAGCAGCTCCGGACACCGGAACACTGAAGCTTTCTTT CASSSGHRNTEAFF
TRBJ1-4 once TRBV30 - TGTGCCTGGAGTGTGGGGCCCAGCGGTGAAAAACTGTTTTTT CAWSVGPSGEKLFF
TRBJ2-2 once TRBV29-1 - TGCAGCGTCTATGTTGGGGGTAGACCATGGGAGCTGTTTTTT CSVYVGGRPWELFF
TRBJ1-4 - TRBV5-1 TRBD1 TGCGCCAGCAAGGAGGGCGGGACAGGCAATGAAAAACTGTTTTTT CASKEGGTGNEKLFF
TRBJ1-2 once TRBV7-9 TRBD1 TGTGCCAGCAGCGGACCCGGACAGGCCCCAAGGGGGGGAGAGGGCTACACCTTC CASSGPGQAPRGGEGYTF
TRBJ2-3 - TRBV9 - TGTGCCAGCAGCCCGCCGGGACGGGCAGATACGCAGTATTTT CASSPPGRADTQYF
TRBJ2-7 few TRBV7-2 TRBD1 TGTGCCAGCCTACCAAAAACGGGACAGCCTACCAGCGAGCAGTACTTC CASLPKTGQPTSEQYF
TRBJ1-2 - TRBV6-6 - TGTGCCAGCAGTTACTCGGGAGAGGGAATCTATGGCTACACCTTC CASSYSGEGIYGYTF
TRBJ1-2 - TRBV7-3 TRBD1 TGTGCCAGCAGCTTTCAGGGGGACTATGGCTACACCTTC CASSFQGDYGYTF
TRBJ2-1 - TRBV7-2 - TGTGCCAGCAGCTTAGTAAGAGGGGTGGAGTTCTTC CASSLVRGVEFF
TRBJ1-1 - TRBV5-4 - TGTGCCAGCAGAAGACAAACGAACACTGAAGCTTTCTTT CASRRQTNTEAFF
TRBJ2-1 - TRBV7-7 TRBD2 TGTGCTAGCAGCTTGATGGGCGGGAGGGCCGCTAGGCAGTTCTTC CASSLMGGRAARQFF
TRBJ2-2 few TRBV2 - TGTGCCAGCAGTGAGCTAATCACCACCGGGGAGCTGTTTTTT CASSELITTGELFF
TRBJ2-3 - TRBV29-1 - TGCAGCGTTGATGGCAGCGCAGATACGCAGTATTTT CSVDGSADTQYF
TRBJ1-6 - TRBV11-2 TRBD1 TGTGCCAGCAGCCAGGGACAGTTATATAATTCACCCCTCCACTTT CASSQGQLYNSPLHF
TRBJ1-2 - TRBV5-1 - TGCGCCAGCAGCCCGGACCAGGCACAGAATGGCTACACCTTC CASSPDQAQNGYTF
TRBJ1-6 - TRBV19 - TGTGCCAGTAGTATATTAAAGGCCTATAATTCACCCCTCCACTTT CASSILKAYNSPLHF